This T cell receptor (beta chain) was captured in a study of neurological immune-mediated disorders (dated by TCRdb to between 2018 and 2021). About the investigation overall: Among the approximately 34 multiple sclerosis patients, around 30 had relapsing-remitting MS and 3 had secondary progressive MS. Using UMI-based sequencing, the study compared peripheral blood TCR-beta repertoires from patients with HTLV-I-associated myelopathy (HAM/TSP), patients with multiple sclerosis, and healthy controls. The approximately 110 TCR-beta libraries included longitudinal samples, technical triplicates and paired sorted CD4+ and CD8+ T-cell subsets alongside PBMC samples. The cohort was made up of about 66 subjects, consisting of around 14 HAM/TSP patients, about 34 multiple sclerosis patients and approximately 20 healthy controls.

Trimming takes 6 bases off V and 8 bases off J; junction bases not matched to a gene: 9. Spanning cysteine to phenylalanine, the CDR3 consists of 14 amino acids. Only the CDR3 DNA stays, 42 bases, in frame from base 1. The germline V gene (reference sequence) yields LNHDA for CDR1 and SQIVND for CDR2. This clonotype occurred many times. The target of this receptor is not known. Base qualities are not recorded, but no much larger clone differs from it by a single base. Results the study describes overall, beyond this receptor: No clinical or MRI features were associated with the MS cluster, and the authors said that larger cohorts are needed. Phylogenetic analysis grouped repertoires from 18 of 34 MS patients into a cluster of related CDR3 sequences, suggesting a possible repertoire-level signature. Across subjects, expanded clones never shared an identical CDR3 amino acid sequence, which suggests that the TCR-beta repertoires in every group were private. TCR clonal expansion was highest in HAM/TSP patients and lowest in MS patients, with MS patients falling below even healthy controls.

cDNA synthesis used template-switch 5'RACE with a primer carrying a 10-nucleotide random unique molecular identifier tagging each TCR transcript. Every sequencing run covered 15-18 subjects and yielded more than 180 million TCR-beta sequences. The RNeasy kit was used for extraction of total RNA. The KAPA Real-time Library Amplification kit was used to amplify TCR-beta VDJ regions with primers targeting the TCR constant region and the 5'RACE anchor. A first PCR added sample indexes and Illumina adaptors, after which a second PCR increased the library yield. The roughly 650 bp TCR product was size-selected on a 2% E-gel SizeSelection system after Ampure bead purification. Before pooling, library quality was assessed on a Bioanalyzer, concentration was determined with Qubit, and library quantification was performed with the Kapa Library Quantification kit. Paired-end 2 x 150 bp sequencing of the libraries was performed on an Illumina HiSeq 2500. To increase sequence diversity, roughly 24-30% phiX was spiked into each library pool. The published analysis was carried out like this. Quality-filtered reads were processed with the UMI-based MiGEC pipeline, and over 80% of raw TCR sequences were removed by the MiGEC pipeline during error correction. VDJ genes were aligned to IMGT germline references, and each clonotype was defined by a unique CDR3 amino acid sequence together with V-J genes. VDJtools evaluated clonal expansion, Shannon diversity and CDR3 relatedness (CalcPairwiseDistances, ClusterSamples); CLCbio workbench built phylogenetic trees. Clones with at least 8 unique UMIs were defined as expanded, with this threshold being based on coefficient-of-variation modelling across technical triplicates. In-frame beta chains were kept once TCRdb had trimmed the public reads at Q25 with fastp and called clones with MiXCR. One record per CDR3 amino acid sequence lists the most common genes and DNA. What appears here as the V and J calls and clone size reflects TCRdb's work, not the paper's. In all, the sample holds tens of thousands of distinct CDR3 sequences, and 4.5% of those were seen once. Approximately 5.7% of the sample rests with the top ten.

For the unsorted PBMC libraries, 2 million PBMCs were stored in RNAlater at -80 degrees C until RNA extraction and were used to generate the libraries. Multiple sclerosis patients were enrolled in a US clinical protocol evaluating disease progression by magnetic resonance imaging. Peripheral blood was subjected to Ficoll-Hypaque density gradient centrifugation to isolate PBMCs, which were then cryopreserved in liquid nitrogen. What was sequenced was PBMCs. The sequence was collected from a woman aged 60 to 75 with multiple sclerosis. This chain is built from TRBV19 and TRBJ1-1; the junction holds 10 bases that match TRBD1. For the CDR3, the sequence is CASSPTGGYWEAFF. The DNA sequence is as follows: TGTGCCAGTAGCCCGACAGGGGGCTATTGGGAAGCTTTCTTT.